A selection of T cell receptor beta chains follows, all from one sample in a study of blood T cell repertoires in COVID-19. Some clones are missing from TCRdb's copy, which holds only in-frame ones; the method was immunoSEQ multiplex PCR. This sample carries 200,000 to 250,000 clones, about 90% of them seen once, and the ten largest clones take approximately 2.6%. The specimen sequenced was peripheral blood. The receptors stem from a woman in her sixties or seventies with acute or convalescent COVID-19. Both conserved end residues are part of each CDR3. Each record gives: CDR3 length, clone size, V gene, D gene, J gene, CDR3 protein, CDR3 DNA. D genes are given only for firm matches. A clone size is listed for some rows: how often the clone was seen (once, few, many), or a class if it is expanded.

12	-	TRBV28	TRBD1	TRBJ1-5	CASGTEVQPQHF	TGTGCCAGCGGGACAGAGGTGCAGCCCCAGCATTTT
15	-	TRBV9	TRBD2	TRBJ2-3	CASILGLAGEDTQYF	TGTGCCAGCATCCTTGGACTAGCGGGGGAAGATACGCAGTATTTT
17	-	TRBV7-6	TRBD2	TRBJ2-2	CASSSSFSGRNTGELFF	TGTGCCAGCAGCTCCTCATTTAGCGGGAGAAACACCGGGGAGCTGTTTTTT
18	-	TRBV7-8	TRBD1	TRBJ1-1	CASSFRGGTGGVGTEAFF	TGTGCCAGCAGCTTTAGAGGTGGGACAGGGGGCGTAGGCACTGAAGCTTTCTTT
16	-	TRBV6-5	-	TRBJ1-4	CASSYPTHSCNEKLFF	TGTGCCAGCAGTTACCCGACCCACAGCTGTAATGAAAAACTGTTTTTT
15	-	TRBV5-4	TRBD2	TRBJ2-2	CASSSLGEGTGELFF	TGTGCCAGCAGCTCATTAGGGGAGGGGACCGGGGAGCTGTTTTTT
13	-	TRBV2	-	TRBJ1-6	CASSEILNSPLHF	TGTGCCAGCAGTGAGATCCTAAATTCACCCCTCCACTTT
15	-	TRBV15	-	TRBJ1-1	CATSRKQGRNTEAFF	TGTGCCACCAGCAGAAAACAGGGTCGGAACACTGAAGCTTTCTTT
18	-	TRBV6-2/TRBV6-3	TRBD1	TRBJ1-5	CASSYEGQGLRSNQPQHF	TGTGCCAGCAGTTACGAGGGACAGGGTTTGCGAAGCAATCAGCCCCAGCATTTT
11	-	TRBV30	-	TRBJ1-2	CALELRNGYTF	TGTGCCTTGGAGTTACGGAATGGCTACACCTTC
11	-	TRBV6-5	-	TRBJ1-2	CASSRDYGYTF	TGTGCCAGCAGCCGGGATTATGGCTACACCTTC
14	once	TRBV5-1	TRBD1	TRBJ2-5	CASSLQGYQETQYF	TGCGCCAGCAGCCTACAGGGGTACCAAGAGACCCAGTACTTC
16	-	TRBV5-4	TRBD1	TRBJ2-1	CASSLVGGVHRNEQFF	TGTGCCAGCAGCTTGGTAGGGGGCGTCCATCGCAATGAGCAGTTCTTC
12	-	TRBV29-1	TRBD1	TRBJ1-2	CSGKDRGDGYTF	TGCAGCGGCAAGGACAGGGGTGATGGCTACACCTTC
12	-	TRBV19	-	TRBJ1-1	CASSSTGPEAFF	TGTGCCAGTAGTAGTACAGGGCCTGAAGCTTTCTTT
16	-	TRBV9	-	TRBJ2-1	CASSAYGLMGYNEQFF	TGTGCCAGCAGCGCCTATGGACTGATGGGCTACAATGAGCAGTTCTTC
12	few	TRBV25-1	-	TRBJ1-2	CASSGQALGYTF	TGTGCCAGCAGTGGCCAGGCATTAGGCTACACCTTC
16	-	TRBV7-9	-	TRBJ1-1	CASSPGTGNMNTEAFF	TGTGCCAGCAGCCCAGGAACAGGGAACATGAACACTGAAGCTTTCTTT
15	-	TRBV18	-	TRBJ2-7	CASSPRQASSYEQYF	TGTGCCAGCTCACCTCGACAGGCGAGCTCCTACGAGCAGTACTTC
15	-	TRBV24-1	-	TRBJ2-2	CATSDLNSFTGELFF	TGTGCCACCAGTGATTTGAACTCTTTCACCGGGGAGCTGTTTTTT
14	-	TRBV7-2	TRBD1	TRBJ2-7	CASSLVQGAYEQYF	TGTGCCAGCAGCTTAGTACAGGGGGCCTACGAGCAGTACTTC
20	once	TRBV7-6	TRBD1	TRBJ2-3	CASSATGGLDYREGTDTQYF	TGTGCCAGCAGCGCAACAGGGGGCTTGGACTATCGGGAGGGCACAGATACGCAGTATTTT
13	-	TRBV19	-	TRBJ1-2	CASRDTDFYGYTF	TGTGCCAGTAGGGACACCGATTTCTATGGCTACACCTTC
12	-	TRBV20-1	-	TRBJ2-5	CSASSRPKTQYF	TGCAGTGCTAGTTCCAGGCCGAAGACCCAGTACTTC
15	-	TRBV11-3	TRBD1	TRBJ2-1	CASSPGQGAQNEQFF	TGTGCCAGCAGTCCGGGACAGGGGGCGCAAAATGAGCAGTTCTTC
13	-	TRBV5-6	-	TRBJ1-3	CASSLYSGNTIYF	TGTGCCAGCAGCTTGTACTCTGGAAACACCATATATTTT
13	-	TRBV3-1/TRBV3-2	-	TRBJ1-1	CASSQAGWGGAFF	TGTGCCAGCAGCCAAGCGGGGTGGGGGGGAGCTTTCTTT
13	-	TRBV2	-	TRBJ2-3	CASRGAISWTQYF	TGTGCCAGCCGAGGAGCCATCTCGTGGACGCAGTATTTT
12	-	TRBV6-5	TRBD1	TRBJ1-1	CASSTDRGLAFF	TGTGCCAGCAGTACTGACAGGGGGCTGGCTTTCTTT
18	-	TRBV11-3	-	TRBJ2-3	CASSLGDGLGGSGDTQYF	TGTGCCAGCAGCTTAGGAGACGGATTAGGAGGCTCCGGGGATACGCAGTATTTT
13	-	TRBV3-1/TRBV3-2	TRBD1	TRBJ2-7	CASSQGQGGEQYF	TGTGCCAGCAGCCAGGGACAGGGCGGCGAGCAGTACTTC
14	-	TRBV27	-	TRBJ1-6	CASSFTGWRSPLHF	TGTGCCAGCAGTTTTACTGGATGGAGGTCACCCCTCCACTTT
16	-	TRBV5-1	TRBD1	TRBJ1-2	CASSPGTGEITYGYTF	TGCGCCAGCAGCCCCGGGACAGGGGAAATTACCTATGGCTACACCTTC
17	-	TRBV7-2	-	TRBJ1-6	CASSLESTETYNSPLHF	TGTGCCAGCAGCTTAGAATCGACAGAGACCTATAATTCACCCCTCCACTTT
14	-	TRBV29-1	-	TRBJ1-1	CSTRDGRSNTEAFF	TGCAGTACCCGGGATGGACGATCGAACACTGAAGCTTTCTTT
16	-	TRBV3-1/TRBV3-2	-	TRBJ2-3	CASSHYRGQSTDTQYF	TGTGCCAGCAGCCATTATAGAGGCCAAAGCACAGATACGCAGTATTTT
15	-	TRBV4-3	TRBD1	TRBJ2-1	CASSQFRDSYNEQFF	TGCGCCAGCAGCCAATTCCGGGACAGTTACAATGAGCAGTTCTTC
16	-	TRBV7-9	-	TRBJ2-3	CASSLVATRGRNTQYF	TGTGCCAGCAGCCTAGTCGCTACTAGAGGCAGAAATACGCAGTATTTT
13	-	TRBV19	TRBD1	TRBJ1-2	CASTPTGVYGYTF	TGTGCCAGTACCCCGACAGGGGTGTATGGCTACACCTTC
15	-	TRBV3-1/TRBV3-2	TRBD2	TRBJ2-2	CASSQLAGRTGELFF	TGTGCCAGCAGCCAATTAGCGGGGAGGACCGGGGAGCTGTTTTTT
19	-	TRBV3-1/TRBV3-2	TRBD2	TRBJ2-1	CASSHTGTSGGPSYNEQFF	TGTGCCAGCAGCCATACCGGGACTAGCGGGGGGCCTTCCTACAATGAGCAGTTCTTC
13	few	TRBV15	-	TRBJ1-2	CATSREYREGYTF	TGTGCCACCAGCAGAGAGTACAGGGAAGGCTACACCTTC
16	-	TRBV4-2	-	TRBJ1-1	CASSQDYTGSYVMAFF	TGTGCCAGCAGCCAAGATTACACAGGGTCCTATGTTATGGCTTTCTTT
13	-	TRBV12-3/TRBV12-4	-	TRBJ1-1	CASSFRGLAEAFF	TGTGCCAGCAGTTTTCGGGGTTTGGCTGAAGCTTTCTTT
15	-	TRBV2	-	TRBJ1-5	CASSATGHSNQPQHF	TGTGCCAGCAGTGCTACAGGGCATAGCAATCAGCCCCAGCATTTT
14	-	TRBV3-1/TRBV3-2	-	TRBJ1-5	CASSRGGGTDTQHF	TGTGCCAGCAGCCGAGGCGGGGGCACAGATACGCAGCATTTT
11	-	TRBV28	TRBD2	TRBJ2-7	CASRGGGSAYF	TGTGCCAGCAGGGGGGGAGGGTCGGCTTACTTC
13	-	TRBV6-5	-	TRBJ1-2	CASSYSGAYGYTF	TGTGCCAGCAGTTACAGCGGAGCGTATGGCTACACCTTC
14	-	TRBV15	-	TRBJ1-2	CATSRGGTSNGYTF	TGTGCCACCAGCAGAGGTGGGACAAGCAATGGCTACACCTTC
14	-	TRBV5-1	TRBD1	TRBJ1-6	CASSADRGDSPLHF	TGCGCCAGCAGCGCAGACAGGGGCGATTCACCCCTCCACTTT
13	-	TRBV28	TRBD2	TRBJ2-3	CASRAGGGNTQYF	TGTGCCAGCCGGGCGGGAGGGGGCAATACGCAGTATTTT
14	many	TRBV5-1	TRBD1	TRBJ2-1	CASSLTGGYNEQFF	TGCGCCAGCAGCCTGACAGGGGGCTACAATGAGCAGTTCTTC
13	-	TRBV28	TRBD1	TRBJ1-2	CAISQGGWDGYTF	TGTGCCATTTCCCAAGGGGGCTGGGATGGCTACACCTTC